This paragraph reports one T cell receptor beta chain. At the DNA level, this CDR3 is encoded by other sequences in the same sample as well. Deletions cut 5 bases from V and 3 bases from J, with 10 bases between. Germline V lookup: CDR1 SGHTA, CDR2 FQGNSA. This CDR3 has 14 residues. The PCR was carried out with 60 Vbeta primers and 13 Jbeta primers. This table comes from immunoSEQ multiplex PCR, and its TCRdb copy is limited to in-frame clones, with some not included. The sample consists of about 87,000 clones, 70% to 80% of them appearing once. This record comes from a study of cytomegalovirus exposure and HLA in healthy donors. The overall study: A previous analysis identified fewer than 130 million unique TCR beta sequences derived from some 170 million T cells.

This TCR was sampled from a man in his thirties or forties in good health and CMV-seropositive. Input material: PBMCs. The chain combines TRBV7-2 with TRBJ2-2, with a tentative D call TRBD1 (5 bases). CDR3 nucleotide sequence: TGTGCCAGCAGCCCCATCAGGGACACCGGGGAGCTGTTTTTT. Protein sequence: CASSPIRDTGELFF.